This TCR beta chain was observed in a study of T-cell reconstitution after alpha-beta-depleted transplantation in children. The TCRbeta library was prepared with unique molecular identifiers. TCRdb re-analysed the PCR reads in MiXCR, keeping a single row per CDR3 protein. The sample has about 640,000 distinct CDR3 sequences, around 17% seen once. Only a few counts were recorded for this clonotype. This CDR3 is built from 14 residues. In germline, CDR1 is SGHKS, CDR2 YYEKEE (reference sequence). The V gene end was trimmed by 3 bases and the J gene end by 4 bases; junction bases not matched to a gene: 4.

The TCR was taken from a human donor who donated a stem cell graft to a child with acute myeloid leukemia. The specimen was PBMCs from the stem cell graft donor, collected from the stem cell graft. The chain uses TRBV5-5 and TRBJ2-3; 8 positions agree with TRBD1. The DNA for the CDR3 is TGTGCCAGCAGCTCCCGACAGGGGCCAGATACGCAGTATTTT. Its translation is CASSSRQGPDTQYF. Together with reference TRBV5-5 and TRBJ2-3, the CDR3 gives the full variable domain: DAGVTQSPTHLIKTRGQQVTLRCSPISGHKSVSWYQQVLGQGPQFIFQYYEKEERGRGNFPDRFSARQFPNYSSELNVNALLLGDSALYLCASSSRQGPDTQYFGPGTRLTVL.